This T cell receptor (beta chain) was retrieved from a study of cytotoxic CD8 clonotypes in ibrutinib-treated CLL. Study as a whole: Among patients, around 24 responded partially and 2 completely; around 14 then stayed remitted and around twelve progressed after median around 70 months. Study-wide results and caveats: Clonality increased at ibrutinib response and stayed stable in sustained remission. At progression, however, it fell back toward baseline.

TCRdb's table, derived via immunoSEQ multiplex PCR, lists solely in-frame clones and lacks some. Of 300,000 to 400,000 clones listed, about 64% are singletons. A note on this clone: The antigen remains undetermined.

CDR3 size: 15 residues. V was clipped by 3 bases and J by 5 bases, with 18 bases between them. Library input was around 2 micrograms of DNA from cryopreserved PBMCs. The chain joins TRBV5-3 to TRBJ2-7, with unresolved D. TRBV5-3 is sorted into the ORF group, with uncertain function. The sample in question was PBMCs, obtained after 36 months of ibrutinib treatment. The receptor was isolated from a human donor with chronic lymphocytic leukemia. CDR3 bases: TGTGCCAGAAGCTCGGAACAGCCCATCATCGACGAGCAGTACTTC. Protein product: CARSSEQPIIDEQYF.